Listed below are T cell receptor beta chains from one sample, sequenced in a study of memory CD4+ T cells and cytomegalovirus serostatus. Sequencing was performed with immunoSEQ multiplex PCR; in TCRdb, only in-frame clones are kept and a portion is missing. This table holds approximately 53,000 clones, under 90% found once. Sample: memory CD4+ T cells from blood. These receptor sequences come from an adult in good health and CMV-seronegative. Each CDR3 is given with its conserved first and last residue. The D gene is left open where the match is weak. For some rows the clone size is stated as once, few or many, or as a class when expanded; others skip it.

D,J,size,V,CDR3,DNA
-,TRBJ2-3,-,TRBV7-9,CASSLALRTPDTQYF,TGTGCCAGCAGCTTAGCGCTACGAACCCCGGATACGCAGTATTTT
TRBD1,TRBJ1-3,-,TRBV5-6,CASSYSRQGRNTIYF,TGTGCCAGCAGTTATAGTCGACAGGGGCGAAACACCATATATTTT
-,TRBJ2-7,-,TRBV28,CASSTQSWPQPYEQYF,TGTGCCAGCAGTACTCAATCCTGGCCACAACCCTACGAGCAGTACTTC
-,TRBJ1-1,-,TRBV5-1,CASSRKGGMLAEAFF,TGCGCCAGCAGCCGTAAAGGGGGAATGTTAGCTGAAGCTTTCTTT
-,TRBJ1-6,-,TRBV6-1,CASRAGRVHNSPLHF,TGTGCCAGCAGGGCCGGGAGGGTACATAATTCACCCCTCCACTTT
-,TRBJ2-5,-,TRBV5-1,CASSPYSGRETQYF,TGCGCCAGCAGCCCCTACAGTGGCCGGGAGACCCAGTACTTC
-,TRBJ1-1,-,TRBV21-1,CASSKGPGQGGNYEAFF,TGTGCCAGCAGCAAAGGGCCGGGACAGGGGGGGAACTATGAAGCTTTCTTT
TRBD1,TRBJ1-1,-,TRBV15,CATSRGTGEGEAFF,TGTGCCACCAGCAGGGGGACAGGGGAGGGTGAAGCTTTCTTT
-,TRBJ1-6,-,TRBV5-4,CASSLDRVFNSPLHF,TGTGCCAGCAGCTTGGACAGGGTGTTTAATTCACCCCTCCACTTT
-,TRBJ1-5,-,TRBV6-1,CASSESGAGGYQPQHF,TGTGCCAGCAGTGAGTCGGGGGCCGGTGGCTATCAGCCCCAGCATTTT
TRBD1,TRBJ2-3,-,TRBV7-9,CASSLGQGSYNTQYF,TGTGCCAGCAGCTTGGGACAGGGCTCGTATAATACGCAGTATTTT
TRBD1,TRBJ1-1,-,TRBV28,CASSGSKGQLNTEAFF,TGTGCCAGCAGTGGGTCGAAGGGACAGCTGAACACTGAAGCTTTCTTT
TRBD1,TRBJ2-5,-,TRBV2,CASSKLRGLQETQYF,TGTGCCAGCAGTAAGCTCAGGGGGCTCCAAGAGACCCAGTACTTC
-,TRBJ2-7,-,TRBV13,CASSFGQASEQYF,TGTGCCAGCAGCTTCGGGCAAGCCTCCGAGCAGTACTTC
-,TRBJ1-1,-,TRBV19,CASSIRPGENTEAFF,TGTGCCAGTAGTATCCGTCCAGGGGAGAACACTGAAGCTTTCTTT
-,TRBJ2-3,once,TRBV27,CASSLLGGLSTDTQYF,TGTGCCAGCAGTTTATTGGGGGGACTGAGCACAGATACGCAGTATTTT
TRBD1,TRBJ1-6,-,TRBV15,CATSRPRWGRGISPLHF,TGTGCCACCAGCAGACCCCGGTGGGGCAGGGGGATCTCACCCCTCCACTTT
TRBD1,TRBJ1-2,-,TRBV5-1,CASSDTGTGVYGYTF,TGCGCCAGCAGCGATACCGGGACAGGGGTATATGGCTACACCTTC
TRBD1,TRBJ1-1,-,TRBV5-6,CASSFVLDRENTEAFF,TGTGCCAGCAGCTTCGTTTTGGACAGGGAAAACACTGAAGCTTTCTTT
-,TRBJ1-3,few,TRBV9,CASSPGDSGNTIYF,TGTGCCAGCAGCCCTGGGGACTCTGGAAACACCATATATTTT
-,TRBJ1-2,-,TRBV4-3,CASSQELWGGNYGYTF,TGCGCCAGCAGCCAAGAATTGTGGGGGGGCAACTATGGCTACACCTTC
-,TRBJ1-5,-,TRBV9,CASSVDDGNQPQHF,TGTGCCAGCAGCGTAGATGACGGGAATCAGCCCCAGCATTTT
-,TRBJ1-1,-,TRBV7-2,CASSFHQGAFF,TGTGCCAGCAGCTTTCATCAGGGGGCTTTCTTT
TRBD1,TRBJ1-1,-,TRBV7-8,CASSFLGTGNTEAFF,TGTGCCAGCAGCTTCCTCGGGACAGGGAACACTGAAGCTTTCTTT
-,TRBJ2-7,-,TRBV6-1,CASSWAGDPYEQYF,TGTGCCAGCAGTTGGGCCGGGGACCCCTACGAGCAGTACTTC
TRBD1,TRBJ1-6,-,TRBV19,CATRSDRGVNSPLHF,TGTGCCACCCGATCGGACAGGGGGGTTAATTCACCCCTCCACTTT
-,TRBJ1-6,-,TRBV5-1,CASSHPFSGSPLHF,TGCGCCAGCAGCCACCCCTTCTCCGGGTCACCCCTCCACTTT
-,TRBJ1-2,-,TRBV19,CASSAGIGYTF,TGTGCCAGTAGTGCGGGGATTGGCTACACCTTC
TRBD1,TRBJ1-5,-,TRBV5-8,CASSTVRGNNQPQHF,TGTGCCAGCAGCACTGTCAGGGGGAATAATCAGCCCCAGCATTTT
-,TRBJ1-2,-,TRBV28,CASIPPGGVYGYTF,TGTGCCAGCATCCCCCCCGGGGGAGTCTATGGCTACACCTTC
-,TRBJ1-5,-,TRBV7-9,CASSLGQGGQPQHF,TGTGCCAGCAGCTTAGGGCAGGGAGGTCAGCCCCAGCATTTT
-,TRBJ2-3,-,TRBV7-2,CASSLFGTSDTQYF,TGTGCCAGCAGCTTGTTTGGGACTTCAGATACGCAGTATTTT
-,TRBJ1-3,-,TRBV18,CASLSAGALLNTIYF,TGTGCCAGCCTCTCGGCCGGGGCCCTCTTAAACACCATATATTTT
-,TRBJ2-7,-,TRBV19,CASKSPYEQYF,TGTGCCAGTAAGTCGCCCTACGAGCAGTACTTC
-,TRBJ1-5,-,TRBV30,CAWSANRGNQPQHF,TGTGCCTGGAGTGCTAACAGGGGCAATCAGCCCCAGCATTTT
-,TRBJ1-4,-,TRBV27,CASSRLRGTNEKLFF,TGTGCCAGCAGCCGGCTCAGGGGAACTAATGAAAAACTGTTTTTT
TRBD1,TRBJ1-1,-,TRBV5-4,CASSPRTGRGAEAFF,TGTGCCAGCAGCCCCCGGACAGGGAGAGGCGCTGAAGCTTTCTTT
-,TRBJ1-5,-,TRBV28,CASSILGSYSNQPQHF,TGTGCCAGCAGTATCCTGGGGTCTTATAGCAATCAGCCCCAGCATTTT
-,TRBJ2-2,-,TRBV5-4,CASSPGGLGNTGELFF,TGTGCCAGCAGCCCCGGCGGTCTAGGGAACACCGGGGAGCTGTTTTTT
-,TRBJ2-7,-,TRBV6-5,CASSYGRPRYYEQYF,TGTGCCAGCAGTTACGGCCGGCCCCGATACTACGAGCAGTACTTC
-,TRBJ2-4,-,TRBV11-2,CASSLGGGNIQYF,TGTGCCAGCAGCTTGGGGGGAGGAAACATTCAGTACTTC
-,TRBJ2-7,-,TRBV28,CASSREYEQYF,TGTGCCAGCAGCCGGGAATACGAGCAGTACTTC
TRBD1,TRBJ1-2,-,TRBV6-5,CASSLSGQADGYTF,TGTGCCAGCAGCCTCTCCGGACAGGCCGATGGCTACACCTTC
-,TRBJ2-1,-,TRBV7-9,CASSLSAHNEQFF,TGTGCCAGCAGCTTATCGGCCCACAATGAGCAGTTCTTC
-,TRBJ1-3,once,TRBV5-1,CASAPATDYSGNTIYF,TGCGCCAGCGCCCCCGCGACAGACTACTCTGGAAACACCATATATTTT
-,TRBJ1-6,-,TRBV6-5,CASSYKPSSYNSPLHF,TGTGCCAGCAGTTACAAGCCGAGCTCCTATAATTCACCCCTCCACTTT
TRBD1,TRBJ1-4,-,TRBV5-1,CASSRTGGEEKLFF,TGCGCCAGCAGCCGGACAGGGGGAGAAGAAAAACTGTTTTTT
TRBD1,TRBJ1-5,few,TRBV27,CASRHRGLDNQPQHF,TGTGCCAGCAGACACAGGGGGCTCGACAATCAGCCCCAGCATTTT